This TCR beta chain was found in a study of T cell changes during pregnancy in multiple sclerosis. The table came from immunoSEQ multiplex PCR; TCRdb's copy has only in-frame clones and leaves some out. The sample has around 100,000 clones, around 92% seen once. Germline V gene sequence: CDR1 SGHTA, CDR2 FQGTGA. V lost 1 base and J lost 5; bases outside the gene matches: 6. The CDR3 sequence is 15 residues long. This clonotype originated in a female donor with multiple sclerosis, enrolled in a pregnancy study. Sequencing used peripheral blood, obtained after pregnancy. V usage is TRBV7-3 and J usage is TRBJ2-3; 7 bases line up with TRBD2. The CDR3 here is CASSLKGGGGDTQYF. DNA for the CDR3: TGTGCCAGCAGCTTAAAGGGCGGGGGAGGAGATACGCAGTATTTT.